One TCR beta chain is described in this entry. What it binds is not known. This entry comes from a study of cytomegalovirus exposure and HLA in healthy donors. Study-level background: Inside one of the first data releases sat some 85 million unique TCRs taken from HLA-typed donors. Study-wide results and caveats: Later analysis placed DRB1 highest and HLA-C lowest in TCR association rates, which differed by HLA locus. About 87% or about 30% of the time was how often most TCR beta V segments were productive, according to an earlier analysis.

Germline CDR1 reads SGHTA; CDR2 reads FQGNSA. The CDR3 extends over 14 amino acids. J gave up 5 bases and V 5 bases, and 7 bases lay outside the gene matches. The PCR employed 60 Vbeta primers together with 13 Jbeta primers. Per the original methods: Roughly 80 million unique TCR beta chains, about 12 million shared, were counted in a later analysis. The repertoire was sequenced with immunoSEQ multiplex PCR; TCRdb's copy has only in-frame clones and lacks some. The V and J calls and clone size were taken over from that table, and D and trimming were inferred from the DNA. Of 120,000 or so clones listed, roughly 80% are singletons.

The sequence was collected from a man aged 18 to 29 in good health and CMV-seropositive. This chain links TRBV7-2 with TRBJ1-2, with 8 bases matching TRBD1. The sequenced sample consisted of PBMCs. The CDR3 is CASSIRQGRYGYTF. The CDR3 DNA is TGTGCCAGCAGCATCAGACAGGGGAGGTATGGCTACACCTTC.